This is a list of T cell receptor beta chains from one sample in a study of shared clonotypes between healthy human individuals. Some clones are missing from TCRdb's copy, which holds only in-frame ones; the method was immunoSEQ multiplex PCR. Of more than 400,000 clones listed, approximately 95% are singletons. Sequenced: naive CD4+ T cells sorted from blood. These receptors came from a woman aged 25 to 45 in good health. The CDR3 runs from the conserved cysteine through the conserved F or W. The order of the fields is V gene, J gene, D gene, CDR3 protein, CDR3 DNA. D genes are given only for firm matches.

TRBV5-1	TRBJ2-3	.	CASSFAGSSTDTQYF	TGCGCCAGCAGCTTCGCGGGATCTAGCACAGATACGCAGTATTTT
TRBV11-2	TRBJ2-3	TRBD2	CASSQGGGIDTQYF	TGTGCCAGCAGCCAGGGCGGGGGAATTGATACGCAGTATTTT
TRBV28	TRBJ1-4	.	CASGGAGGNEKLFF	TGTGCCAGCGGGGGGGCAGGCGGTAATGAAAAACTGTTTTTT
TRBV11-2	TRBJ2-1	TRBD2	CASSRLAGRNEQFF	TGTGCCAGCAGCCGACTAGCGGGAAGGAATGAGCAGTTCTTC
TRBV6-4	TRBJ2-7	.	CATKPDRSSYEQYF	TGTGCCACCAAACCAGACAGGAGCTCCTACGAGCAGTACTTC
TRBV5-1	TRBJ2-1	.	CASSLARGTVYNEQFF	TGCGCCAGCAGCTTGGCCCGGGGGACCGTCTACAATGAGCAGTTCTTC
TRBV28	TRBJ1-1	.	CASPRSGGGNTEAFF	TGTGCCAGCCCCCGGTCCGGGGGAGGGAACACTGAAGCTTTCTTT
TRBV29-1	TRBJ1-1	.	CSVHGVNTEAFF	TGCAGCGTTCACGGAGTGAACACTGAAGCTTTCTTT
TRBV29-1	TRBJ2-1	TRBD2	CSGRTSGRAGVQFF	TGCAGCGGTCGGACTAGCGGGAGGGCCGGGGTGCAGTTCTTC
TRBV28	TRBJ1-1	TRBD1	CASSLRQGGRATEAFF	TGTGCCAGCAGTTTAAGACAGGGGGGTAGAGCCACTGAAGCTTTCTTT